The clone carrying this T cell receptor beta chain came up once. Its antigen is unidentified. The entry originates in a study of cytomegalovirus exposure and HLA in healthy donors. About the study: Most donors, more than 80% of several hundred genotyped, fell in the Caucasian-associated ancestry cluster. Study results and caveats: A previous analysis found most TCR beta V segments productive roughly 87% or roughly 30% of the time. Immune exposure was documented only through CMV serostatus.

Per the germline V gene, CDR1 is GTSNPN and CDR2 is SVGIG (reference sequence). V was clipped by 0 bases and J by 1 base, with 15 bases between them. CDR3 size: 17 residues. With 60 Vbeta and 13 Jbeta primers, the PCR was carried out. Original processing notes: A follow-up analysis tallied 70 million to 80 million unique TCR beta chains, 8.5 million to 14 million shared. The method was immunoSEQ multiplex PCR; TCRdb's version includes in-frame clones alone and lacks a portion of them. For V, J and clone size, that table is used; D and trimming come from the DNA. The table has about 63,000 clones, roughly 80% seen once.

The chain links TRBV30 to TRBJ1-4; D uncertain. Sequenced material: PBMCs. This sequence was found in a woman aged 40-49 years in good health and CMV-seropositive. As DNA, the CDR3 is TGTGCCTGGAGTGTACGGTTCGCAGGCCGAACTAATGAAAAACTGTTTTTT. Its protein is CAWSVRFAGRTNEKLFF.